The T cell receptor beta chain described here comes from a study of cytomegalovirus exposure and HLA in healthy donors. Study-level results: A later analysis reported that several of the most significant clusters appeared to be linked to common viral pathogens, among them Epstein-Barr virus.

The germline gives CDR1 ENHRY, CDR2 SYGVKD. The CDR3 consists of 15 residues. V was clipped by 10 bases and J by 2 bases; unmatched bases: 13. Concerning this clone: The antigen remains unidentified.

The PCR made use of 60 Vbeta and 13 Jbeta primers. Assay: immunoSEQ multiplex PCR; the TCRdb copy retains only in-frame clones and omits some. The sample gives about 120,000 clones, 66% of which show up once; 1.5% is in the top ten. This chain links TRBV10-3 with TRBJ2-7; TRBD1 matches 8 bases. Material: PBMCs. This receptor was obtained from a man aged 18 to 30 in good health and CMV-seronegative. This CDR3 reads CATQVRGQGPYEQYF. The CDR3 DNA follows: TGTGCCACCCAGGTCCGCGGACAGGGCCCCTACGAGCAGTACTTC.